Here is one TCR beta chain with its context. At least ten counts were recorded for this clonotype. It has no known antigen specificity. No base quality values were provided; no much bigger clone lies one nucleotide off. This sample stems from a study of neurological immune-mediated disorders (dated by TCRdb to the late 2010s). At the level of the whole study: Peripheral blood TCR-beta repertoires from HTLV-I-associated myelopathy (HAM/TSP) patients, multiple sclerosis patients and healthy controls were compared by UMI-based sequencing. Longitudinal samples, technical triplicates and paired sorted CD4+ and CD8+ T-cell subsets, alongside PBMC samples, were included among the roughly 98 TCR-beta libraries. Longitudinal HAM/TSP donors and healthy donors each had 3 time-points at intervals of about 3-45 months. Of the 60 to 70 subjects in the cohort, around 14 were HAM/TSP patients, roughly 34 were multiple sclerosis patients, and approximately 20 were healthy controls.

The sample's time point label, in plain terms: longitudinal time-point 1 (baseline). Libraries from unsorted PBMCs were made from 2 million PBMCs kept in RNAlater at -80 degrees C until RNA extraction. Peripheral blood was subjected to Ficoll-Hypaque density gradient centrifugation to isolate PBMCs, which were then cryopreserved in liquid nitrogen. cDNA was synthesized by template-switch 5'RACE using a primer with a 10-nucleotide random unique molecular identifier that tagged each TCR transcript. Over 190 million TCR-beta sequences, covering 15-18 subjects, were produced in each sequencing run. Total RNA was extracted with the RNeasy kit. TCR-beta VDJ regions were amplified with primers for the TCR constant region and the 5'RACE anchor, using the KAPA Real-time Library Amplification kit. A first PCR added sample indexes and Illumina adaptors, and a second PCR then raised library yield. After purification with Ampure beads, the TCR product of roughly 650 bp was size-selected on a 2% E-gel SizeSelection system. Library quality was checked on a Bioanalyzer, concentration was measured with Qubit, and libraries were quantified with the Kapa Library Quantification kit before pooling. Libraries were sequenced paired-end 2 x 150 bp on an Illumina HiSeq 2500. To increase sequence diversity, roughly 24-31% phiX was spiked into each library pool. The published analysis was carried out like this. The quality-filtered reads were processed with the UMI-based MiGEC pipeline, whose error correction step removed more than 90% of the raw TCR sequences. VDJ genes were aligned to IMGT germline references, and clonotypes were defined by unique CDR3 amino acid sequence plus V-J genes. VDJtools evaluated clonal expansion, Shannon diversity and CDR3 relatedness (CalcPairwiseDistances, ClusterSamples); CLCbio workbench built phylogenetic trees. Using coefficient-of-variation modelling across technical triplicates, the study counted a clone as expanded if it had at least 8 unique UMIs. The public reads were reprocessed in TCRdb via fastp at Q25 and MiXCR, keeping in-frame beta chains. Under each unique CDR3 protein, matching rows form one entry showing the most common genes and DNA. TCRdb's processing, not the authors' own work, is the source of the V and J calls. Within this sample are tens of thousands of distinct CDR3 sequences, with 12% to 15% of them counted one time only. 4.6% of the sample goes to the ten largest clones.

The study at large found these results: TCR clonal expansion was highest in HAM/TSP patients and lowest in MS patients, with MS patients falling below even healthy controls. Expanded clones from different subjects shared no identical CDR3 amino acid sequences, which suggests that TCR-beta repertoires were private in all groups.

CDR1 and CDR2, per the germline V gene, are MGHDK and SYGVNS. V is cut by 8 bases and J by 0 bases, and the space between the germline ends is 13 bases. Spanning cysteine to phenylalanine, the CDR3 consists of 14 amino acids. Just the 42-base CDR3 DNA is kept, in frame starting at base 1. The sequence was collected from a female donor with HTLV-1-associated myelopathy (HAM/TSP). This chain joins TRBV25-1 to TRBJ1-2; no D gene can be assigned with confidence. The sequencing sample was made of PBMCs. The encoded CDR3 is CASSQGYPNYGYTF. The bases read TGTGCCAGCTCCCAAGGGTATCCTAACTATGGCTACACCTTC.